The TCR beta chain described here comes from a study of blood T cell repertoires in COVID-19. Study summary: Samples of COVID-19 (acute and convalescent) were obtained from the United States, Italy and Spain.

Ages ranged from roughly 18 to 95 years, with residence in about two dozen US areas. Self-reported history from a screening survey and questionnaire set each donor's cohort. All exposed participants met a person with COVID-19 within 2 weeks before entering the study. This CDR3 comprises 13 residues. Germline values: CDR1 SQVTM, CDR2 ANQGSEA. The V end lost 3 bases, the J end lost 4 bases, and 12 bases lay between the germline ends. This table comes from immunoSEQ multiplex PCR, and its TCRdb copy is limited to in-frame clones, with some not included. The data show about 260,000 clones, 85% to 90% seen once.

This receptor was identified in a man aged 45-60 years who had been exposed to COVID-19. The sequenced sample consisted of PBMCs or T cells enriched from blood (not recorded which). The rearrangement joins TRBV29-1 to TRBJ1-2, with D perhaps matching TRBD1 (5 bases). This CDR3 reads CSVDLTEVYGYTF. The CDR3 nucleotides read TGCAGCGTTGATCTGACAGAAGTCTATGGCTACACCTTC. Using reference TRBV29-1 and TRBJ1-2 for the parts outside the CDR3, the full variable domain is SAVISQKPSRDICQRGTSLTIQCQVDSQVTMMFWYRQQPGQSLTLIATANQGSEATYESGFVIDKFPISRPNLTFSTLTVSNMSPEDSSIYLCSVDLTEVYGYTFGSGTRLTVV.